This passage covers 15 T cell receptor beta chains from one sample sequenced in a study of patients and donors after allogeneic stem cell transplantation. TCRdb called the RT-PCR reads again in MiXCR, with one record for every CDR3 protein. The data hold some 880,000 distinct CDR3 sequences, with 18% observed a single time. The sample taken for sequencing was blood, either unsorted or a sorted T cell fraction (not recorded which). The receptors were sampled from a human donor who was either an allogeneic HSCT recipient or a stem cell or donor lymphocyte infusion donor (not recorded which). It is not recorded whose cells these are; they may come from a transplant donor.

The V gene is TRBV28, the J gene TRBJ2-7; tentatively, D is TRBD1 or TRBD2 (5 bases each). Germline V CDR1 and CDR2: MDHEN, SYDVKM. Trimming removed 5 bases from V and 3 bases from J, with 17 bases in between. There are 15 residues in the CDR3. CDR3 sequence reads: CASSPGRVSNYEQYF. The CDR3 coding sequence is TGTGCCAGCAGTCCGGGGCGGGTTTCTAACTACGAGCAGTACTTC.

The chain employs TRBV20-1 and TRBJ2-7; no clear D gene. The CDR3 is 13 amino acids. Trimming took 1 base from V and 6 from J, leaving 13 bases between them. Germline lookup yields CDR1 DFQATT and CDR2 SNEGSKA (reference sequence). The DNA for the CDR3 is TGCAGTGCTAGAGGGTCTTTAGATGTCGAGCAGTACTTC. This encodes CSARGSLDVEQYF.

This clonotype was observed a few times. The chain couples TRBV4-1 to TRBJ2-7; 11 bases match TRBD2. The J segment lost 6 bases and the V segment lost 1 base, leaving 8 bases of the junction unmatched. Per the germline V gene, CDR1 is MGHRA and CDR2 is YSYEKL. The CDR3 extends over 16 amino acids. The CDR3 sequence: CASSQVDSGRAIEQYF. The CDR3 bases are TGCGCCAGCAGCCAAGTCGATAGCGGGAGGGCTATCGAGCAGTACTTC.

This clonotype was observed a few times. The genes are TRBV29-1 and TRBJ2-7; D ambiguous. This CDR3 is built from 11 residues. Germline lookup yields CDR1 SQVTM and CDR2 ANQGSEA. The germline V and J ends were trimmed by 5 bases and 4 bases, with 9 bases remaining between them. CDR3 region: CSVQTIYEQYF. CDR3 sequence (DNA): TGCAGCGTTCAAACTATTTACGAGCAGTACTTC.

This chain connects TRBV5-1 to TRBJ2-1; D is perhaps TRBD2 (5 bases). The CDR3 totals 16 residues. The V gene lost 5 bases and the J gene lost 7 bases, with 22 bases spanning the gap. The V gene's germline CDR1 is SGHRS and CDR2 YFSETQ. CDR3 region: CASRGFAGATLNEQFF. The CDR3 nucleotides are TGCGCCAGCAGGGGTTTTGCGGGCGCGACGTTGAATGAGCAGTTCTTC.

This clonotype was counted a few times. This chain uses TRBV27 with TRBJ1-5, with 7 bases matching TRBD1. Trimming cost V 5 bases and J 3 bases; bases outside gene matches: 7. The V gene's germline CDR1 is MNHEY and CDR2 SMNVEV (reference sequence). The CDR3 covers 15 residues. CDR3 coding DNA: TGTGCCAGCAGTGGATCTACAGGGGCCAATCAGCCCCAGCATTTT. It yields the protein CASSGSTGANQPQHF.

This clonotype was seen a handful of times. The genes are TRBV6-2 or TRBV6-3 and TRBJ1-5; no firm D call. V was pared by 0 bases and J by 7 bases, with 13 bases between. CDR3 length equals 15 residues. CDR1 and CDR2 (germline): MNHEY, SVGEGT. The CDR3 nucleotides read TGTGCCAGCAGTTACTCGAGTGGTGGTGGGCAGCCCCAGCATTTT. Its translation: CASSYSSGGGQPQHF.

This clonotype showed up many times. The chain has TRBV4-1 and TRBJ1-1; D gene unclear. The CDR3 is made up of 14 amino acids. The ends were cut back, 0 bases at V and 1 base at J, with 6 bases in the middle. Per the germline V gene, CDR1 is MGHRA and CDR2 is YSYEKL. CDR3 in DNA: TGCGCCAGCAGCCAAGAGCGGGGGAACACTGAAGCTTTCTTT. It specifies CASSQERGNTEAFF.

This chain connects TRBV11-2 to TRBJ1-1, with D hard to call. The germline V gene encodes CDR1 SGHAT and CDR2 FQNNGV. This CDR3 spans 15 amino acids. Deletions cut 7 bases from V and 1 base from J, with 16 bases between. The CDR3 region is CASTFLTSQNTEAFF. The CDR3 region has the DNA TGTGCCAGCACCTTCCTTACTAGTCAGAACACTGAAGCTTTCTTT.

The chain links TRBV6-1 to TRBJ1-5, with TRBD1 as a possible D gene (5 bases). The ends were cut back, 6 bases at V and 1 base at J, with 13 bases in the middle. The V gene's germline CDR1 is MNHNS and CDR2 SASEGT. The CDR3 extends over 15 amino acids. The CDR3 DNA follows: TGTGCCAGCAGAATCAGGGTGCGGAGCAATCAGCCCCAGCATTTT. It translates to CASRIRVRSNQPQHF.

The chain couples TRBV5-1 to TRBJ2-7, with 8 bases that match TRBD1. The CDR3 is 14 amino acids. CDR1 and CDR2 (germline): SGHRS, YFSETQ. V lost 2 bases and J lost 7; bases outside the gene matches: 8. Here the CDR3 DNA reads TGCGCCAGCAGCTTACCGGGACAGGAGGCAGAGCAGTACTTC. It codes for CASSLPGQEAEQYF.

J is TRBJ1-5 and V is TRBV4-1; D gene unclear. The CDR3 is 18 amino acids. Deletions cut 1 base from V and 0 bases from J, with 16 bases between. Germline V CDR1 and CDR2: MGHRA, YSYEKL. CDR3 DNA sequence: TGCGCCAGCAGCCAAGGCACGGTGTGGACTTATAGCAATCAGCCCCAGCATTTT. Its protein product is CASSQGTVWTYSNQPQHF.

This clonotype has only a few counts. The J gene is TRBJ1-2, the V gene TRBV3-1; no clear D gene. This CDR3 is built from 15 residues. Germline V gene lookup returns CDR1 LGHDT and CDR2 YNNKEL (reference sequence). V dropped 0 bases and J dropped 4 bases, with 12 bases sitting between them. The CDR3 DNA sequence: TGTGCCAGCAGCCAAGATTGGGCCGGACTCTATGGCTACACCTTC. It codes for CASSQDWAGLYGYTF.

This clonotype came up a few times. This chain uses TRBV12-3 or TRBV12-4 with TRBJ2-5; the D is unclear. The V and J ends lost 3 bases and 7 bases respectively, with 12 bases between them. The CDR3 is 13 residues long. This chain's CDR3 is CASSFAEPGTQYF. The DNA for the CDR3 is TGTGCCAGCAGTTTTGCCGAGCCGGGGACCCAGTACTTC.

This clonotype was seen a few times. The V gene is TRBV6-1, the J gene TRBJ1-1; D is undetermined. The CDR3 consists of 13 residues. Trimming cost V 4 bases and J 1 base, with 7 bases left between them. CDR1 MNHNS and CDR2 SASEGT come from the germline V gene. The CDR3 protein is CASSVQPNTEAFF. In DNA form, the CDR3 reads TGTGCCAGCAGTGTCCAGCCGAACACTGAAGCTTTCTTT.